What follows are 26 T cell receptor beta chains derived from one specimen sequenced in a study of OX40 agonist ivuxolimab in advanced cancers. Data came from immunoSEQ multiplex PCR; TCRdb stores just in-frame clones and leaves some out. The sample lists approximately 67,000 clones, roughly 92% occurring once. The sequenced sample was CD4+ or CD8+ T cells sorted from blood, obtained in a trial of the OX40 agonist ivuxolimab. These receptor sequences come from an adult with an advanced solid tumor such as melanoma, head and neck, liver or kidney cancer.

The DNA of the CDR3 is TGTGCCAGTAGCCTAATGTCATCCGGGGCCAACGTCCTGACTTTC. Translated: CASSLMSSGANVLTF. The chain has TRBV19 and TRBJ2-6; D uncertain. V was cut by 6 bases and J by 4 bases, with 13 bases left in between. Germline CDR1 reads LNHDA; CDR2 reads SQIVND (reference sequence). The CDR3 contains 15 residues.

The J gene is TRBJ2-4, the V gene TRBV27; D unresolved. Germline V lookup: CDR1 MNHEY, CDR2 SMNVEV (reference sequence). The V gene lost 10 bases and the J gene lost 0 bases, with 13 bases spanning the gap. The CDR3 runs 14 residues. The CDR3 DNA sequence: TGTGCCAAGCCGGATGCGCTAGCCAAAAACATTCAGTACTTC. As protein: CAKPDALAKNIQYF.

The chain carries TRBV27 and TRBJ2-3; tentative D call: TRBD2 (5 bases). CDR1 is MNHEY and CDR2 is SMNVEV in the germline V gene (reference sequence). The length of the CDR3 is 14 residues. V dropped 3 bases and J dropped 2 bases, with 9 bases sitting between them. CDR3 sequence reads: CASSLFGDTDTQYF. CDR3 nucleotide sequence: TGTGCCAGCAGTTTGTTCGGGGACACAGATACGCAGTATTTT.

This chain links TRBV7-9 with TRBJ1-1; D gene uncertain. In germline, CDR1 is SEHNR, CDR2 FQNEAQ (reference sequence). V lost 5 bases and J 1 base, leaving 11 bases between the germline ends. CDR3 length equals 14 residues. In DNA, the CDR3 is TGTGCCAGCAGCCCCGAGAGAACGAACACTGAAGCTTTCTTT. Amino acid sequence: CASSPERTNTEAFF.

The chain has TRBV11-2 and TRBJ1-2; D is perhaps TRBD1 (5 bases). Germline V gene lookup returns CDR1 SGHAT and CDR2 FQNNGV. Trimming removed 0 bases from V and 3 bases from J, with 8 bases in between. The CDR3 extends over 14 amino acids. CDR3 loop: CASSLDGGYYGYTF. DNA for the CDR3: TGTGCCAGCAGCTTAGATGGGGGGTACTATGGCTACACCTTC.

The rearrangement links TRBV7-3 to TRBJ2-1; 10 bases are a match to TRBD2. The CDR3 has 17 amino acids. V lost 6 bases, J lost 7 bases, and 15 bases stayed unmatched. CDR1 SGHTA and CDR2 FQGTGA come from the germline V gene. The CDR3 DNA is TGTGCCAGCAGTTCAAATTCAGCGGGGGGGCCCCGGAATGAGCAGTTCTTC. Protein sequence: CASSSNSAGGPRNEQFF.

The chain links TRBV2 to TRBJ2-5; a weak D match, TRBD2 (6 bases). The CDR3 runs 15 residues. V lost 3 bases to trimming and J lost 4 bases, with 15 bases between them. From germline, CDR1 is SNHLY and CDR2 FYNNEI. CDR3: CASSDSELAIETQYF. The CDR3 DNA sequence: TGTGCCAGCAGTGACTCCGAACTAGCAATAGAGACCCAGTACTTC.

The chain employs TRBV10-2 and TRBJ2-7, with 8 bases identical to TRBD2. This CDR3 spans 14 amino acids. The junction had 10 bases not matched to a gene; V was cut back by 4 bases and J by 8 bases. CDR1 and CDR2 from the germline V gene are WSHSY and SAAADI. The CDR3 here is CASSGRAGGRQQYF. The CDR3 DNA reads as TGCGCCAGCAGTGGTCGTGCGGGAGGCCGCCAGCAGTACTTC.

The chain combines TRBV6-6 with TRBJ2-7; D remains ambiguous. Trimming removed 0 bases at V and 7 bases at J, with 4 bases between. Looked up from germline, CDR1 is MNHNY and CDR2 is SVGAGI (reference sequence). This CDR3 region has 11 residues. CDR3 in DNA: TGTGCCAGCAGTTACTCGAGGGAGCAGTACTTC. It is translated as CASSYSREQYF.

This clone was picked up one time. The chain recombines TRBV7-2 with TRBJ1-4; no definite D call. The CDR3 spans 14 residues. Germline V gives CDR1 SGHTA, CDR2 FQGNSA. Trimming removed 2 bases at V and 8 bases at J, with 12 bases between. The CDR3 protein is CASSLHGGGEKLFF. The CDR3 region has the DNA TGTGCCAGCAGCTTACACGGAGGTGGAGAAAAACTGTTTTTT. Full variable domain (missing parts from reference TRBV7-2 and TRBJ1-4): GAGVSQSPSNKVTEKGKDVELRCDPISGHTALYWYRQSLGQGLEFLIYFQGNSAPDKSGLPSDRFSAERTGGSVSTLTIQRTQQEDSAVYLCASSLHGGGEKLFFGSGTQLSVL.

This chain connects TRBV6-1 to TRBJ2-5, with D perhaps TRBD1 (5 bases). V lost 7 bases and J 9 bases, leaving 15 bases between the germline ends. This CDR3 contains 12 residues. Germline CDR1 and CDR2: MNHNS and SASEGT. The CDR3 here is CASTLDSLAQYF. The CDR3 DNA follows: TGTGCCAGCACCCTAGACAGCCTTGCCCAGTACTTC.

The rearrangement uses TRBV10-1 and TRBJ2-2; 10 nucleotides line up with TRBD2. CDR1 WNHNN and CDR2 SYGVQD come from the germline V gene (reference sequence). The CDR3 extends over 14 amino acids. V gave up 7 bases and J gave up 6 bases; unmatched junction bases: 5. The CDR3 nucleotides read TGCGCCAGCACTAGCGGGAGAGAGGCCGGGGAGCTGTTTTTT. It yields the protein CASTSGREAGELFF.

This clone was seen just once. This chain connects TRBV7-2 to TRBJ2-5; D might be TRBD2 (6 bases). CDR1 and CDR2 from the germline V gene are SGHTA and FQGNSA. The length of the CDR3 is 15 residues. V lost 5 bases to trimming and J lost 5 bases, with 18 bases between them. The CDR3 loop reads CASSGSGGSSETQYF. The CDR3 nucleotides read TGTGCCAGCAGCGGGTCCGGGGGTTCGAGCGAGACCCAGTACTTC.

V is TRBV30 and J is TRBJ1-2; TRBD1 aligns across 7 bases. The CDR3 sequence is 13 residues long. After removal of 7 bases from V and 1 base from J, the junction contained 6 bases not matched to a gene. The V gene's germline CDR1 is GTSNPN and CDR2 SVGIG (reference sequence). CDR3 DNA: TGTGCCTTCCGGACAGGAAATAACTATGGCTACACCTTC. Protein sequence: CAFRTGNNYGYTF.

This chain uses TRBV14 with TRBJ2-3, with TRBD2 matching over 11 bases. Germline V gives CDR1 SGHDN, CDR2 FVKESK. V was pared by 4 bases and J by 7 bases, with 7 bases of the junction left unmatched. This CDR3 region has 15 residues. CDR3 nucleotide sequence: TGTGCCAGCAGCCTGTTTAGCGGGAGGGGAAATACGCAGTATTTT. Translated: CASSLFSGRGNTQYF.

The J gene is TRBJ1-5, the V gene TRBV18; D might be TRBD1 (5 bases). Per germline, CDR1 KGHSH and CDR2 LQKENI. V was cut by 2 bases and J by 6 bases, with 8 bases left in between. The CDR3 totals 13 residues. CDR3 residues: CASSPERGQPQHF. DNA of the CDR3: TGTGCCAGCTCACCAGAGAGGGGTCAGCCCCAGCATTTT.

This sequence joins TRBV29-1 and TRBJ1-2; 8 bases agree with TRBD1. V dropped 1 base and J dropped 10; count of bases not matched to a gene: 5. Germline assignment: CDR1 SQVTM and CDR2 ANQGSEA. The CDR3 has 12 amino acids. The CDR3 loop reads CSVEVLQGDYTF. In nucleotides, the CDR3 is TGCAGCGTTGAAGTTTTACAGGGGGACTACACCTTC.

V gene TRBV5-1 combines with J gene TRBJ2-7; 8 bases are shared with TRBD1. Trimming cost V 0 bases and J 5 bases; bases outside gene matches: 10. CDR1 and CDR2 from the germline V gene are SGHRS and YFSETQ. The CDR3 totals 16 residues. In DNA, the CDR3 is TGCGCCAGCAGCTTGGCTCCCGGGCAGGGGGCCAACGAGCAGTACTTC. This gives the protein CASSLAPGQGANEQYF.

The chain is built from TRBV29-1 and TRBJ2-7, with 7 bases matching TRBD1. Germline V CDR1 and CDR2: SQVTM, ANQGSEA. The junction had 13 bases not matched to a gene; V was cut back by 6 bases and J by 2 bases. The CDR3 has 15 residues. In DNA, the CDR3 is TGCAGCGTCCGGAGCACCGGGACAGATGCCTACGAGCAGTACTTC. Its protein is CSVRSTGTDAYEQYF.

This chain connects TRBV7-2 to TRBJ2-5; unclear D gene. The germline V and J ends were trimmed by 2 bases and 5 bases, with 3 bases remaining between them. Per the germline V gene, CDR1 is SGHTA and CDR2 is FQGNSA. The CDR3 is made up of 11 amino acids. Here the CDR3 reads CASSLLETQYF. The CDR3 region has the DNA TGTGCCAGCAGCTTATTGGAGACCCAGTACTTC. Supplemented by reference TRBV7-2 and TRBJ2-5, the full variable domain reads GAGVSQSPSNKVTEKGKDVELRCDPISGHTALYWYRQSLGQGLEFLIYFQGNSAPDKSGLPSDRFSAERTGGSVSTLTIQRTQQEDSAVYLCASSLLETQYFGPGTRLLVL.

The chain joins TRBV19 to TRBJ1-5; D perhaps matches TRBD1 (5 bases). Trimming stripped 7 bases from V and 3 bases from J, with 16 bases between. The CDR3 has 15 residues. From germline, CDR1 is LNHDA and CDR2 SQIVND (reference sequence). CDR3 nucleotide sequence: TGTGCCAGTACCACTGAGGGACTCTTCAATCAGCCCCAGCATTTT. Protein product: CASTTEGLFNQPQHF. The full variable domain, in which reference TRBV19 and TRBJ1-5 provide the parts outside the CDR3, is DGGITQSPKYLFRKEGQNVTLSCEQNLNHDAMYWYRQDPGQGLRLIYYSQIVNDFQKGDIAEGYSVSREKKESFPLTVTSAQKNPTAFYLCASTTEGLFNQPQHFGDGTRLSIL.

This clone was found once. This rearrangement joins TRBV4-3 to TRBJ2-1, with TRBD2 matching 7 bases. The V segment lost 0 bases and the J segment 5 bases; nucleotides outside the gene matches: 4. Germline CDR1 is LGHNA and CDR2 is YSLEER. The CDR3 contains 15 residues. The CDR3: CASSQEGGRDNEQFF. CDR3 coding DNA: TGCGCCAGCAGCCAAGAAGGAGGGAGGGACAATGAGCAGTTCTTC.

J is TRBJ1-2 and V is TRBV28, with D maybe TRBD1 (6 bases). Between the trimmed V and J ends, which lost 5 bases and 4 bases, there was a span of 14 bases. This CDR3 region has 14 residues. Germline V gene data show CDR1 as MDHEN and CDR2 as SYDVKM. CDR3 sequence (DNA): TGTGCCAGCAGTCCCGGGACATTTGGCTATGGCTACACCTTC. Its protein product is CASSPGTFGYGYTF.

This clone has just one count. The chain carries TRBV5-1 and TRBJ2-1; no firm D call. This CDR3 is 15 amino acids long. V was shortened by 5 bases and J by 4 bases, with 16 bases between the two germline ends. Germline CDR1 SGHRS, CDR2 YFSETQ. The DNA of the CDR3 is TGCGCCAGCAGGTCTCTTGGGGATCAATACAATGAGCAGTTCTTC. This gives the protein CASRSLGDQYNEQFF. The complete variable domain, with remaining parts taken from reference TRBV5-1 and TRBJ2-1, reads KAGVTQTPRYLIKTRGQQVTLSCSPISGHRSVSWYQQTPGQGLQFLFEYFSETQRNKGNFPGRFSGRQFSNSRSEMNVSTLELGDSALYLCASRSLGDQYNEQFFGPGTRLTVL.

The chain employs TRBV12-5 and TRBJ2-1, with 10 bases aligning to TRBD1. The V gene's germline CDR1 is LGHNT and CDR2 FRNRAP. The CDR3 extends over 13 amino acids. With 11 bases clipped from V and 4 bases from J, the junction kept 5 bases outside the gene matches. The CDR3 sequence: CADGQGVYNEQFF. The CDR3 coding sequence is TGTGCTGACGGACAGGGGGTTTACAATGAGCAGTTCTTC.

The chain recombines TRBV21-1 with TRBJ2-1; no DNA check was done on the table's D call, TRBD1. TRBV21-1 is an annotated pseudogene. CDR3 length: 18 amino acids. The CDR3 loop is CASSNRVPLRDSYNEQFF. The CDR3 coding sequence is TGTGCCAGCAGCAATCGGGTCCCACTCCGGGACAGCTACAATGAGCAGTTCTTC.